This T cell receptor beta chain appears in the sequencing data of a study of cytotoxic CD8 clonotypes in ibrutinib-treated CLL. Data came from immunoSEQ multiplex PCR; TCRdb stores just in-frame clones and leaves some out. The table lists 95,000 to 100,000 clones, 78% of them singletons, with less than 35% in the top ten. This clone showed up just a few times. Its antigen is currently unknown. Regarding the study as a whole: Contraction or stability on treatment was seen for public clonotypes, which were uncommon. Clonality was higher at baseline than in age-matched healthy donors and tracked circulating CD8+ T-cell counts.

Trimming shortened V by 3 bases and J by 13 bases, and 12 bases separated the two germline ends. The V gene's germline CDR1 is SGHNT and CDR2 YENEEA. The CDR3 consists of 11 residues. The source was PBMCs, collected after 12 months of ibrutinib treatment. The clonotype comes from a human donor with chronic lymphocytic leukemia. V is TRBV11-3 and J is TRBJ1-2; D uncertain. CDR3 in DNA: TGTGCCAGCAGCTTTCGGGAGGGAACCACCTTC. Its protein is CASSFREGTTF.